The rows below give T cell receptor beta chains drawn from one sample of a study of blood T cell repertoires in COVID-19. Assay: immunoSEQ multiplex PCR; the TCRdb copy retains only in-frame clones and omits some. This sample carries approximately 260,000 clones, approximately 90% of them seen once, and the ten largest clones take 3% to 4%. Sequenced material: peripheral blood. The receptors shown here come from a woman aged 40-49 years with acute or convalescent COVID-19. The CDR3 runs from the conserved cysteine through the conserved F or W. Fields, in order: clone size, V gene, J gene, D gene, CDR3 protein, CDR3 DNA. A D gene is named only where the DNA matches it firmly. Only some rows state a clone size, as once, few, many or a class for expanded clones.

once	TRBV19	TRBJ1-5	TRBD1	CASSVGQSNQPQHF	TGTGCCAGTAGTGTGGGACAGAGCAATCAGCCCCAGCATTTT
once	TRBV18	TRBJ2-3	.	CASSPTGMADTQYF	TGTGCCAGCTCGCCCACAGGGATGGCAGATACGCAGTATTTT
.	TRBV11-3	TRBJ2-1	.	CASSLYAPGFNNEQFF	TGTGCCAGCAGCTTATACGCCCCGGGTTTCAACAATGAGCAGTTCTTC
.	TRBV2	TRBJ2-5	TRBD2	CATGGTSGDQETQYF	TGTGCCACAGGGGGGACTAGCGGGGACCAAGAGACCCAGTACTTC
few	TRBV11-1	TRBJ1-1	.	CASSRALQGLNTEAFF	TGTGCCAGCAGCCGCGCGCTCCAGGGGCTGAACACTGAAGCTTTCTTT
.	TRBV5-4	TRBJ1-5	.	CASSLFNVAQGGNQPQHF	TGTGCCAGCAGCTTGTTCAATGTTGCCCAGGGCGGCAATCAGCCCCAGCATTTT
once	TRBV14	TRBJ1-6	TRBD1	CASSSRRGQNSPLHF	TGTGCCAGCAGCAGCCGTAGGGGGCAGAATTCACCCCTCCACTTT
.	TRBV29-1	TRBJ1-1	TRBD1	CSVGPQGAVSEAFF	TGCAGCGTTGGCCCCCAGGGGGCGGTCTCTGAAGCTTTCTTT
once	TRBV6-6	TRBJ2-2	TRBD2	CASIRTSGATNTGELFF	TGTGCCAGCATTCGGACTAGCGGGGCTACGAACACCGGGGAGCTGTTTTTT
.	TRBV14	TRBJ1-3	.	CASSYPRGGHQNF	TGTGCCAGCAGTTACCCTCGCGGGGGCCACCAGAATTTT
.	TRBV7-8	TRBJ2-1	TRBD2	CASSRGGTFEQFF	TGTGCCAGCAGCCGGGGGGGGACATTTGAGCAGTTCTTC
few	TRBV15	TRBJ1-5	.	CATSRVWAGTYQPQHF	TGTGCCACCAGCAGAGTATGGGCGGGGACCTATCAGCCCCAGCATTTT
.	TRBV11-2	TRBJ1-4	TRBD1	CASSKSDRGWEKLFF	TGTGCCAGCAGCAAATCGGACAGGGGTTGGGAAAAACTGTTTTTT
.	TRBV18	TRBJ1-2	.	CASSSAGSGYTF	TGTGCCAGCTCCTCAGCGGGATCTGGCTACACCTTC
.	TRBV24-1	TRBJ2-5	.	CATSDPGLETQYF	TGTGCCACCAGTGATCCGGGGTTGGAGACCCAGTACTTC
.	TRBV19	TRBJ1-3	TRBD1	CASRTGGSGNTIYF	TGTGCCAGTAGGACAGGGGGTTCCGGAAACACCATATATTTT
once	TRBV5-1	TRBJ2-5	.	CASSLALTRRGQETQYF	TGCGCCAGCAGCTTGGCCTTGACCAGGCGGGGCCAAGAGACCCAGTACTTC
.	TRBV12-3/TRBV12-4	TRBJ1-2	.	CASSFMRNGYTF	TGTGCCAGCAGTTTCATGAGGAATGGCTACACCTTC
.	TRBV30	TRBJ1-6	.	CAWRIGHFGSYNSPLHF	TGTGCCTGGCGTATTGGACACTTCGGCTCCTATAATTCACCCCTCCACTTT
once	TRBV5-1	TRBJ2-5	TRBD2	CASNGWLAGSKDETQYF	TGCGCCAGCAATGGTTGGCTAGCGGGGAGCAAGGATGAGACCCAGTACTTC
.	TRBV24-1	TRBJ2-3	.	CATSDYGGDGTDTQYF	TGTGCCACCAGTGATTACGGGGGTGACGGCACAGATACGCAGTATTTT
.	TRBV27	TRBJ1-1	TRBD1	CASRTGGDATEAFF	TGTGCCAGCAGAACAGGGGGCGACGCCACTGAAGCTTTCTTT
.	TRBV5-1	TRBJ2-2	TRBD1	CASSLTGTGTTGELFF	TGCGCCAGCAGCCTAACCGGGACAGGGACGACCGGGGAGCTGTTTTTT
.	TRBV5-1	TRBJ2-2	.	CASSSRGGANTGELFF	TGCGCCAGCAGCTCCAGAGGGGGGGCGAACACCGGGGAGCTGTTTTTT
.	TRBV18	TRBJ2-5	TRBD1	CASSLADRGTQYF	TGTGCCAGCTCACTCGCGGACAGGGGTACCCAGTACTTC
.	TRBV9	TRBJ2-3	.	CASSVGGGQGDTQYF	TGTGCCAGCAGCGTAGGCGGGGGCCAGGGAGATACGCAGTATTTT
.	TRBV9	TRBJ2-3	TRBD1	CASSAGQADTQYF	TGTGCCAGCAGCGCCGGACAGGCTGATACGCAGTATTTT
once	TRBV2	TRBJ2-1	TRBD1	CASSVGGQGVYEQFF	TGTGCCAGCAGTGTAGGGGGCCAGGGAGTTTATGAGCAGTTCTTC
.	TRBV14	TRBJ1-2	.	CASSQGTIYGYTF	TGTGCCAGCAGCCAGGGGACAATCTATGGCTACACCTTC
few	TRBV14	TRBJ1-2	.	CASSQAGDSSHSGYTF	TGTGCCAGCAGCCAAGCGGGGGATTCTTCCCACTCCGGCTACACCTTC
once	TRBV18	TRBJ2-3	.	CASSPPQGAAHTDTQYF	TGTGCCAGCTCACCACCACAGGGAGCGGCACACACAGATACGCAGTATTTT
.	TRBV5-5	TRBJ1-1	.	CASSLGRGGWDTEAFF	TGTGCCAGCAGCTTGGGAAGAGGAGGGTGGGACACTGAAGCTTTCTTT
.	TRBV10-3	TRBJ1-2	TRBD1	CAISVGRGQSYTF	TGTGCCATCAGTGTCGGTAGGGGACAGAGCTACACCTTC
.	TRBV5-1	TRBJ1-2	TRBD1	CASSLEGDRVNGYTF	TGCGCCAGCAGCTTGGAAGGGGACAGGGTGAATGGCTACACCTTC
once	TRBV12-3/TRBV12-4	TRBJ1-1	.	CASRGHLEAFF	TGTGCCAGCAGGGGGCACCTTGAAGCTTTCTTT
.	TRBV6-5	TRBJ2-5	.	CASSYPGVGETQYF	TGTGCCAGCAGTTACCCCGGTGTTGGAGAGACCCAGTACTTC
.	TRBV19	TRBJ2-5	TRBD2	CASSWGSGGLHGETQYF	TGTGCCAGTAGTTGGGGCAGCGGGGGCCTACATGGAGAGACCCAGTACTTC
.	TRBV7-9	TRBJ2-1	TRBD1	CASSLQGAGMGEQFF	TGTGCCAGCAGCTTGCAGGGGGCGGGGATGGGTGAGCAGTTCTTC
.	TRBV2	TRBJ1-2	TRBD1	CASSENRVGTGGGYTF	TGTGCCAGCAGTGAAAACCGCGTTGGGACAGGGGGAGGCTACACCTTC
.	TRBV3-1/TRBV3-2	TRBJ2-2	TRBD1	CASSQELTTGGSTTGELFF	TGTGCCAGCAGCCAAGAGCTTACAACAGGGGGCTCAACCACCGGGGAGCTGTTTTTT
many	TRBV30	TRBJ1-2	.	CAWSPLGPYGYTF	TGTGCCTGGAGTCCCCTGGGCCCCTATGGCTACACCTTC
.	TRBV10-1	TRBJ1-1	TRBD1	CASSDQGATEAFF	TGCGCCAGCAGTGACCAGGGGGCCACTGAAGCTTTCTTT
few	TRBV4-1	TRBJ2-2	.	CASSQDPSRSNTGELFF	TGCGCCAGCAGCCAAGATCCAAGCAGGTCGAACACCGGGGAGCTGTTTTTT
.	TRBV12-5	TRBJ1-2	.	CASGSSTGFLNYGYTF	TGTGCTAGTGGTTCTTCCACAGGCTTCTTAAACTATGGCTACACCTTC
once	TRBV9	TRBJ2-2	TRBD1	CASSAGTGNTGELFF	TGTGCCAGCAGCGCCGGGACAGGCAACACCGGGGAGCTGTTTTTT
few	TRBV30	TRBJ1-4	.	CAWSPLRKPGEKLFF	TGTGCCTGGAGTCCCTTACGGAAGCCAGGTGAAAAACTGTTTTTT
few	TRBV11-2	TRBJ1-2	TRBD1	CASSSARGPSYGYTF	TGTGCCAGCAGCTCAGCCAGGGGGCCGAGCTATGGCTACACCTTC
.	TRBV21-1	TRBJ2-3	.	CASREGLAGGPCTDTQYF	TGTGCCAGCAGGGAAGGACTAGCGGGGGGGCCATGCACAGATACGCAGTATTTT
few	TRBV5-1	TRBJ1-2	TRBD1	CASSESIQGRDGYTF	TGCGCCAGCAGCGAATCTATACAGGGGCGGGATGGCTACACCTTC
.	TRBV4-1	TRBJ2-5	.	CASSRRQVETQYF	TGCGCCAGCAGCCGTCGACAGGTGGAGACCCAGTACTTC
.	TRBV7-9	TRBJ1-2	TRBD1	CASSQGQGIVGYTF	TGTGCCAGCAGCCAGGGACAGGGGATTGTAGGCTACACCTTC
.	TRBV6-4	TRBJ2-2	.	CASSDQGSTGELFF	TGTGCCAGCAGTGACCAGGGTTCCACCGGGGAGCTGTTTTTT
.	TRBV18	TRBJ1-5	TRBD1	CASSPGTDQPQHF	TGTGCCAGCTCACCAGGGACAGATCAGCCCCAGCATTTT